This passage covers 4 T cell receptor beta chains from one sample sequenced in a study of cytomegalovirus exposure and HLA in healthy donors. It was with 60 Vbeta and 13 Jbeta primers that the PCR ran. Some clones are missing from TCRdb's copy, which holds only in-frame ones; the method was immunoSEQ multiplex PCR. Of 100,000 to 150,000 clones listed, 8.5% to 10% are singletons. The sequencing input was PBMCs. These receptors came from a man in his forties or fifties in good health and CMV-seronegative.

The J gene is TRBJ2-1, the V gene TRBV10-3; the match to TRBD1 covers 9 bases. The germline gives CDR1 ENHRY, CDR2 SYGVKD. The V gene end was trimmed by 7 bases and the J gene end by 0 bases; junction bases not matched to a gene: 4. The CDR3 length is 15 residues. This CDR3 is CAIKGQGNSYNEQFF. As DNA, the CDR3 is TGTGCCATCAAGGGACAGGGTAACTCCTACAATGAGCAGTTCTTC.

About this clone itself: The identical CDR3 is also encoded by other nucleotide sequences in the sample. The rearrangement links TRBV2 to TRBJ1-1; D call uncertain. Trimming shortened V by 2 bases and J by 5 bases, and 3 bases separated the two germline ends. This CDR3 is built from 11 residues. The V gene's germline CDR1 is SNHLY and CDR2 FYNNEI. The CDR3 spells CASSETTEAFF. In nucleotides, the CDR3 is TGTGCCAGCAGTGAAACTACTGAAGCTTTCTTT.

This clone appeared a few times. CDR3 region: CASSSLYAGMNTEAFF. The DNA for the CDR3 is TGTGCCAGCAGCTCCTTGTACGCGGGTATGAACACTGAAGCTTTCTTT. The chain combines TRBV7-8 with TRBJ1-1; D gene uncertain. This CDR3 spans 16 amino acids. V lost 4 bases, J lost 0 bases, and 15 bases lay in between. Germline V gene data show CDR1 as SGHVS and CDR2 as FQNEAQ.

This clone has a handful of counts. The rearrangement joins TRBV11-2 to TRBJ1-1, with TRBD1 as a possible D gene (6 bases). V was clipped by 2 bases and J by 10 bases, with 17 bases between them. This CDR3 spans 14 amino acids. Germline CDR1 and CDR2: SGHAT and FQNNGV. CDR3 coding DNA: TGTGCCAGCAGCTTACGGTCGCAGGGGACAACAGCTTTCTTT. This sequence encodes CASSLRSQGTTAFF.